Here is one T cell receptor (beta chain) with its context. Vbeta (60) and Jbeta (13) primers were used in the PCR. Here immunoSEQ multiplex PCR was the method, and the copy in TCRdb shows in-frame clones only, minus some. This sample has around 220,000 clones, with 65% to 90% found just once. The source of the sample is a study of cytomegalovirus exposure and HLA in healthy donors. The clonotype was recovered from a girl aged 5-17 years in good health and CMV-seronegative. Sample: PBMCs.

CDR3 region: CASRTGLAGDEQYF. The CDR3, as DNA: TGCGCCAGCCGTACGGGACTAGCGGGGGACGAGCAGTACTTC. J is TRBJ2-7 and V is TRBV5-1; the match to TRBD2 covers 14 bases. CDR1 is SGHRS, CDR2 YFSETQ, per germline. J was trimmed by 5 bases and V by 7 bases; bases with no gene match: 5. The CDR3 runs to 14 residues.